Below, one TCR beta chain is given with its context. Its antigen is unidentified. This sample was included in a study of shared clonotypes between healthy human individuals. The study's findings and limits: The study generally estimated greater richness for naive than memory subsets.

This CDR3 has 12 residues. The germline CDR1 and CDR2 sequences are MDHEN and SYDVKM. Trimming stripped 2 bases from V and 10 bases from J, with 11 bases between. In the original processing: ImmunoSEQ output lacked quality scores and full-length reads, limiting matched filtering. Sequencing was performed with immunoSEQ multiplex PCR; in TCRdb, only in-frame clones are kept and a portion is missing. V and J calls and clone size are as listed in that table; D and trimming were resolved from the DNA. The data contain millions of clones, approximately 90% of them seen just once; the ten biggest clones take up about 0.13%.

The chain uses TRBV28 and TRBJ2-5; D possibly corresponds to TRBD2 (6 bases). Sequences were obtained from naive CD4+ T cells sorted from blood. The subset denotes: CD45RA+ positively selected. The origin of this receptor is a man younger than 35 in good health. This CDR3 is CASSLRRGGQYF. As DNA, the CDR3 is TGTGCCAGCAGTTTAAGGAGGGGAGGCCAGTACTTC.